Each of the 24 T cell receptor beta chains below was sequenced from the same sample in a study of blood T cell repertoires in COVID-19. Measured with immunoSEQ multiplex PCR; TCRdb has only the in-frame clones, and not every one. Altogether roughly 250,000 clones are present, around 87% being singletons, with the ten largest covering 2.3%. Sequenced: peripheral blood. Source of these receptors: a woman between 50 and 59 years old with acute or convalescent COVID-19.

This chain connects TRBV24-1 to TRBJ2-3; 7 bases are shared with TRBD2. Losses at the gene ends were 5 bases for V and 3 bases for J; bases not matched to a gene: 10. The CDR3 covers 16 residues. The germline CDR1 and CDR2 sequences are KGHDR and SFDVKD. In nucleotides, the CDR3 is TGTGCCACCAGTGGTTCTACGGGAGCGGGAACAGATACGCAGTATTTT. It yields the protein CATSGSTGAGTDTQYF.

V usage is TRBV27 and J usage is TRBJ2-7, with 9 bases matching TRBD2. Germline trimming cut 7 bases from V and 5 bases from J; bases unmatched to any gene: 15. The germline V gene encodes CDR1 MNHEY and CDR2 SMNVEV (reference sequence). The CDR3 extends over 16 amino acids. In DNA form, the CDR3 reads TGTGCCAGCAAAAGGGCGGGAGGGTCTCTACGGAACGAGCAGTACTTC. Its translation: CASKRAGGSLRNEQYF.

Here the CDR3 reads CAWSGGGGLDLSSYNEQFF. CDR3 in DNA: TGTGCCTGGAGCGGTGGGGGAGGATTAGACCTTAGCTCCTACAATGAGCAGTTCTTC. V and J are TRBV30 and TRBJ2-1; D perhaps matches TRBD2 (6 bases). V lost 3 bases and J lost 0, with 24 bases in between. This CDR3 has 19 amino acids. CDR1 is GTSNPN and CDR2 is SVGIG in the germline V gene (reference sequence).

The chain couples TRBV18 to TRBJ2-1, with 9 bases lining up with TRBD2. The length of the CDR3 is 17 residues. The ends lost 2 bases at V and 3 bases at J; junction bases unmatched: 8. CDR1 is KGHSH and CDR2 is LQKENI in the germline V gene. CDR3 in amino acids: CASSPSAGLAFYNEQFF. CDR3 nucleotides: TGTGCCAGCTCACCATCAGCCGGACTAGCGTTCTACAATGAGCAGTTCTTC.

This clone has only one observation. The CDR3 DNA sequence: TGTGCCAGCAGCCCCGGGAGGAACACTGAAGCTTTCTTT. This translates into CASSPGRNTEAFF. J is TRBJ1-1 and V is TRBV7-2; D is uncertain. Germline V gene sequence: CDR1 SGHTA, CDR2 FQGNSA. The CDR3 is made up of 13 amino acids. V lost 5 bases and J 1 base, leaving 8 bases between the germline ends.

This rearrangement joins TRBV6-2 or TRBV6-3 to TRBJ2-7, with 11 bases fitting TRBD2. The CDR3 is 16 amino acids. Germline-derived CDR1 and CDR2 are MNHEY and SVGEGT. Trimming removed 4 bases from V and 3 bases from J; junction bases left unmatched: 8. CDR3 DNA sequence: TGTGCCAGCAGTTCTCGGACTAGCGGGTTGGGCTACGAGCAGTACTTC. It yields the protein CASSSRTSGLGYEQYF.

CDR3 loop: CASSLTGGSYNEQFF. Written as DNA, the CDR3 is TGTGCCAGCAGCTTAACGGGCGGGAGCTACAATGAGCAGTTCTTC. The chain employs TRBV7-3 and TRBJ2-1, with 7 bases lining up with TRBD2. There are 15 residues in the CDR3. After removal of 0 bases from V and 3 bases from J, the junction contained 2 bases not matched to a gene. Germline CDR1 SGHTA, CDR2 FQGTGA.

The chain is built from TRBV9 and TRBJ2-3, with a possible D match to TRBD1 (6 bases). This CDR3 is built from 15 residues. Germline V gene lookup returns CDR1 SGDLS and CDR2 YYNGEE. The V end lost 0 bases, the J end lost 4 bases, and 12 bases lay between the germline ends. CDR3 nucleotide sequence: TGTGCCAGCAGCGTAGAATGGGGGCAAGCAGATACGCAGTATTTT. Encoded protein: CASSVEWGQADTQYF.

V usage is TRBV6-5 and J usage is TRBJ1-5; D gene ambiguous. The CDR3 contains 14 residues. From germline, CDR1 is MNHEY and CDR2 SVGAGI. Trimming took 6 bases from V and 1 from J, leaving 10 bases between them. CDR3 sequence: CASSPTESNQPQHF. In DNA, the CDR3 is TGTGCCAGCAGCCCCACTGAGAGCAATCAGCCCCAGCATTTT.

The V call is TRBV30, the J call TRBJ1-5; no definite D call. This CDR3 is built from 13 residues. Trimming removed 2 bases from V and 6 bases from J, with 11 bases in between. CDR1 is GTSNPN, CDR2 SVGIG, per germline (reference sequence). In DNA form, the CDR3 reads TGTGCCTGGAGTTCCGAACATCCTCAGCCCCAGCATTTT. This translates into CAWSSEHPQPQHF.

This chain links TRBV6-1 with TRBJ1-2; D is unclear. Germline V gives CDR1 MNHNS, CDR2 SASEGT. V dropped 2 bases and J dropped 5 bases, with 12 bases sitting between them. The CDR3 contains 14 residues. The CDR3 spells CASSENSSPYGYTF. The CDR3 DNA follows: TGTGCCAGCAGTGAAAACTCATCTCCATATGGCTACACCTTC.

V and J are TRBV25-1 and TRBJ2-2, with a weak D call TRBD1 (6 bases). Trimming took off 4 bases at V and 4 bases at J, with 10 bases between the two ends. CDR1 is MGHDK, CDR2 SYGVNS, per germline. The CDR3 has 14 amino acids. The CDR3 reads CASSGQDGTGELFF. CDR3 in DNA: TGTGCCAGCAGTGGACAGGACGGCACCGGGGAGCTGTTTTTT.

This chain connects TRBV19 to TRBJ1-5; D remains ambiguous. The CDR3 length is 15 residues. V lost 6 bases and J lost 0, with 12 bases in between. Per germline, CDR1 LNHDA and CDR2 SQIVND (reference sequence). The CDR3 DNA is TGTGCCAGTAGACCGCGGAGGGTTAGCAATCAGCCCCAGCATTTT. Encoded protein: CASRPRRVSNQPQHF. The complete variable domain, with remaining parts taken from reference TRBV19 and TRBJ1-5, reads DGGITQSPKYLFRKEGQNVTLSCEQNLNHDAMYWYRQDPGQGLRLIYYSQIVNDFQKGDIAEGYSVSREKKESFPLTVTSAQKNPTAFYLCASRPRRVSNQPQHFGDGTRLSIL.

There are a few counts of this clone. The chain carries TRBV28 and TRBJ1-1; 10 bases agree with TRBD1. The CDR3 spans 15 residues. V was pared by 3 bases and J by 4 bases, with 5 bases of the junction left unmatched. Germline V gives CDR1 MDHEN, CDR2 SYDVKM. The DNA of the CDR3 is TGTGCCAGCAGTTTGCGGGGACAGGGGATCACTGAAGCTTTCTTT. Protein: CASSLRGQGITEAFF.

This clone has a single count. The chain joins TRBV5-1 to TRBJ1-2; weak D call: TRBD1 (6 bases). Germline V gene lookup returns CDR1 SGHRS and CDR2 YFSETQ. This CDR3 has 15 residues. Trimming took off 0 bases at V and 7 bases at J, with 16 bases between the two ends. CDR3 loop: CASSLGVTGAFGYTF. The CDR3 DNA reads TGCGCCAGCAGCTTGGGCGTGACAGGAGCATTTGGCTACACCTTC.

This chain connects TRBV5-6 to TRBJ2-1, with D possibly TRBD2 on 5 matching bases. Trimming cost V 4 bases and J 5 bases, with 13 bases left between them. Looked up from germline, CDR1 is SGHDT and CDR2 is YYEEEE. This CDR3 region has 14 residues. The CDR3 loop reads CASSPLTRDNEQFF. The CDR3 region has the DNA TGTGCCAGCAGCCCGTTGACGAGGGACAATGAGCAGTTCTTC.

The V and J genes are TRBV6-4 and TRBJ2-1; 10 bases are a match to TRBD2. The length of the CDR3 is 18 residues. Germline assignment: CDR1 MRHNA and CDR2 SNTAGT. V gave up 4 bases and J gave up 4 bases; unmatched junction bases: 13. The CDR3 nucleotides read TGTGCCAGCAGTGTCAAGCCCCTAGCGGGAGTGGGGTACAATGAGCAGTTCTTC. It encodes CASSVKPLAGVGYNEQFF.

The chain joins TRBV10-2 to TRBJ2-2, with 10 bases aligning to TRBD2. Germline trimming cut 8 bases from V and 6 bases from J; bases unmatched to any gene: 15. CDR1 is WSHSY and CDR2 is SAAADI in the germline V gene. The CDR3 consists of 17 residues. The CDR3 sequence is CASFPQASGSASGELFF. CDR3 DNA: TGCGCCAGCTTCCCCCAAGCTAGCGGGAGTGCTTCCGGGGAGCTGTTTTTT.

The rearrangement uses TRBV28 and TRBJ2-7; no clear D gene. This CDR3 is 13 amino acids long. In germline, CDR1 is MDHEN, CDR2 SYDVKM. V lost 10 bases and J 5 bases, leaving 18 bases between the germline ends. The CDR3 is CAILNLFADEQYF. The CDR3 DNA follows: TGTGCCATCCTAAACCTTTTTGCGGACGAGCAGTACTTC.

V gene TRBV5-1 combines with J gene TRBJ1-2; tentative D call: TRBD1 (6 bases). V was clipped by 5 bases and J by 6 bases, with 14 bases between them. Germline CDR1 is SGHRS and CDR2 is YFSETQ. The CDR3 runs to 13 residues. CDR3 nucleotides: TGCGCCAGCAGGGGAACAGGGTTTCATGGCTACACCTTC. Protein: CASRGTGFHGYTF. Full variable domain (missing parts from reference TRBV5-1 and TRBJ1-2): KAGVTQTPRYLIKTRGQQVTLSCSPISGHRSVSWYQQTPGQGLQFLFEYFSETQRNKGNFPGRFSGRQFSNSRSEMNVSTLELGDSALYLCASRGTGFHGYTFGSGTRLTVV.

The J gene is TRBJ1-5, the V gene TRBV10-3; TRBD1 matches 7 bases. J was trimmed by 4 bases and V by 3 bases; bases with no gene match: 6. This CDR3 has 15 residues. Germline V CDR1 and CDR2: ENHRY, SYGVKD. The CDR3 coding sequence is TGTGCCATCAGTGAAATACAGGGGAATAATCAGCCCCAGCATTTT. Translated, it gives CAISEIQGNNQPQHF.

CDR3 DNA sequence: TGCAGTGCTAGTCGGGACAGGAACACTGAAGCTTTCTTT. It encodes CSASRDRNTEAFF. The chain has TRBV20-1 and TRBJ1-1, with 7 positions matching TRBD1. V dropped 3 bases and J dropped 1; count of bases not matched to a gene: 2. Germline loops: CDR1 DFQATT, CDR2 SNEGSKA (reference sequence). This CDR3 is 13 amino acids long.

This clone has a handful of counts. V is TRBV5-6 and J is TRBJ2-7; D possibly corresponds to TRBD2 (6 bases). This CDR3 comprises 14 residues. Germline CDR1 is SGHDT and CDR2 is YYEEEE. The V end lost 0 bases, the J end lost 0 bases, and 7 bases lay between the germline ends. The CDR3 reads CASSLAGDSYEQYF. The DNA for the CDR3 is TGTGCCAGCAGCTTGGCGGGGGACTCCTACGAGCAGTACTTC.

This clone appeared a single time. This chain links TRBV5-1 with TRBJ1-1; 8 nucleotides match TRBD1. Germline V gene lookup returns CDR1 SGHRS and CDR2 YFSETQ. There are 15 residues in the CDR3. V gave up 3 bases and J gave up 4 bases; unmatched junction bases: 8. The DNA of the CDR3 is TGCGCCAGCAGCTATGCTGGACAGGGCGCCACTGAAGCTTTCTTT. It specifies CASSYAGQGATEAFF.